The sequence of this TCR beta chain was determined in a study of T cells in Graves' hyperthyroidism and ophthalmopathy. Uncontrolled infection, other autoimmune disease, pregnancy or lactation excluded patients. RNA transcripts were the template for amplifying TCR beta CDR3 regions. The TCR CDR3 was amplified in a first-round RT-PCR using the HTBI primer set. Each CDR3 protein gets one entry after TCRdb re-called the multiplex PCR reads with MiXCR. The repertoire holds about 350,000 distinct CDR3 sequences, with around 13% as singletons. In germline, CDR1 is MNHNS, CDR2 SASEGT. V lost 7 bases to trimming and J lost 7 bases, with 11 bases between them. This CDR3 is built from 13 residues. This clonotype was detected only a few times.

The clonotype was recovered from a woman aged 25 to 39 with Graves' hyperthyroidism. The sample taken for sequencing was blood. V gene TRBV6-1 combines with J gene TRBJ1-6, with D possibly TRBD1 on 5 matching bases. CDR3: CASKRGSNSPLHF. The CDR3 DNA follows: TGTGCCAGCAAAAGGGGATCGAATTCACCCCTCCACTTT.